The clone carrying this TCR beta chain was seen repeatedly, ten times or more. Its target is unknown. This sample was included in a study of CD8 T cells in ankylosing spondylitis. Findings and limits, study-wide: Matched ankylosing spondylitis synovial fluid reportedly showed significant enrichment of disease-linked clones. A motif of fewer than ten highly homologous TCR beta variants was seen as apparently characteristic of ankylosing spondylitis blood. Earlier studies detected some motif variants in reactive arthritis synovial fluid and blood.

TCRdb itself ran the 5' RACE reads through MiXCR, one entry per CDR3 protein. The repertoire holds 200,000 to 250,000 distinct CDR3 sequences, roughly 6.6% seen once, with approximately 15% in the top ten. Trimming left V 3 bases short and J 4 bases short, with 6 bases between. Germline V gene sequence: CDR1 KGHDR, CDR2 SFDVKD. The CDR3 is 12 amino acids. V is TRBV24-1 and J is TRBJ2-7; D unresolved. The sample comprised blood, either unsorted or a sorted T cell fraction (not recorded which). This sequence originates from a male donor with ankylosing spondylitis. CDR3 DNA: TGTGCCACCAGTGATATCGGATACGAGCAGTACTTC. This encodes CATSDIGYEQYF.